The 15 T cell receptor beta chains reported below all come from one sample, sequenced in a study of cytomegalovirus exposure and HLA in healthy donors (dated by TCRdb to about 2017). The library was obtained by the immunoSEQ multiplex PCR assay. The multiplex PCR relied on a mix of 60 forward primers for TCR Vbeta segments and 13 reverse primers for TCR Jbeta segments. The source is immuneACCESS, and TCRdb retained only in-frame sequences with V and J called. Part of the clones is not carried over; for the studies checked, unresolved V genes explain less than half of this, and the remainder is unexplained. A total of around 130,000 clones appear in this sample, around 71% of them only once. In total, the top ten clones hold about 2.4% of the sample. The sequenced sample consisted of PBMCs. The receptor source for this set is a woman aged 60-75 years in good health and CMV-seropositive.

About this clone itself: One end of the junction is discordant with germline, which a read error may explain. The chain employs TRBV2 and TRBJ2-7; TRBD2 aligns across 8 bases. CDR1 is SNHLY, CDR2 FYNNEI, per germline. The CDR3 is 12 residues long. The CDR3 spells CASSVQPGLEKF. For the CDR3, the DNA is TGTGCCAGCAGTGTTCAACCGGGACTAGAAAAGTTC.

The J gene is TRBJ2-5, the V gene TRBV6-1; TRBD2 matches at 8 bases. In germline, CDR1 is MNHNS, CDR2 SASEGT. After removal of 7 bases from V and 5 bases from J, the junction contained 9 bases not matched to a gene. CDR3 length equals 14 residues. The CDR3 DNA sequence: TGTGCCAGCATCTTCGGGGGGGACGGGGAGACCCAGTACTTC. Its translation is CASIFGGDGETQYF.

The chain recombines TRBV7-3 with TRBJ2-2; a weak D match, TRBD1 (6 bases). Trimming took 5 bases from V and 1 from J, leaving 11 bases between them. The germline CDR1 and CDR2 sequences are SGHTA and FQGTGA. CDR3 length: 15 residues. CDR3 residues: CASSPATGNTGELFF. The CDR3, as DNA: TGTGCCAGCAGCCCCGCGACAGGGAACACCGGGGAGCTGTTTTTT.

V gene TRBV19 combines with J gene TRBJ1-2; 7 positions agree with TRBD1. The CDR3 is made up of 12 amino acids. CDR1 is LNHDA, CDR2 SQIVND, per germline (reference sequence). Unmatched junction bases numbered 3, after V lost 7 bases and J lost 4 bases. This CDR3 reads CASMGDSYGYTF. The DNA for the CDR3 is TGTGCCAGTATGGGGGACAGCTATGGCTACACCTTC.

As regards this clone: The sample holds other DNA sequences that translate to the same CDR3. This sequence joins TRBV4-2 and TRBJ1-4; tentatively, D is TRBD1 (5 bases). The CDR3 spans 15 residues. V lost 0 bases and J 8 bases, leaving 13 bases between the germline ends. Per germline, CDR1 LGHNA and CDR2 YNFKEQ. The DNA of the CDR3 is TGTGCCAGCAGCCAAGAGGGGCAGGGAGGCGAAAAACTGTTTTTT. Protein: CASSQEGQGGEKLFF.

The rearrangement uses TRBV5-4 and TRBJ2-7; 10 positions agree with TRBD2. The junction had 7 bases not matched to a gene; V was cut back by 2 bases and J by 2 bases. Germline V lookup: CDR1 SGHNT, CDR2 YYREEE (reference sequence). This CDR3 has 16 residues. Here the CDR3 reads CASSFFTSGIPYEQYF. The DNA for the CDR3 is TGTGCCAGCAGCTTTTTCACTAGCGGGATCCCCTACGAGCAGTACTTC. Drawing the rest from reference TRBV5-4 and TRBJ2-7, the complete variable domain is ETGVTQSPTHLIKTRGQQVTLRCSSQSGHNTVSWYQQALGQGPQFIFQYYREEENGRGNFPPRFSGLQFPNYSSELNVNALELDDSALYLCASSFFTSGIPYEQYFGPGTRLTVT.

This clone has only a few counts. V is TRBV6-1 and J is TRBJ1-5, with TRBD1 matching over 8 bases. V gave up 4 bases and J gave up 6 bases; unmatched junction bases: 5. This CDR3 comprises 14 residues. The germline V gene encodes CDR1 MNHNS and CDR2 SASEGT. CDR3 sequence (DNA): TGTGCCAGCAGTGTCAGGGGGCTGGGTCAGCCCCAGCATTTT. Translated: CASSVRGLGQPQHF.

The J gene is TRBJ1-1, the V gene TRBV2; 8 nucleotides match TRBD1. J was trimmed by 0 bases and V by 2 bases; bases with no gene match: 5. Germline assignment: CDR1 SNHLY and CDR2 FYNNEI. The CDR3 has 16 amino acids. The chain's CDR3 is CASSEFPGGMNTEAFF. DNA for the CDR3: TGTGCCAGCAGTGAATTCCCAGGGGGCATGAACACTGAAGCTTTCTTT.

The chain carries TRBV21-1 and TRBJ1-3. TRBV21-1 is a pseudogene. This CDR3 region has 16 residues. This CDR3 is CASSRLERPSGNTIYF. The DNA of the CDR3 is TGTGCCAGCAGCAGACTAGAGCGGCCCTCTGGAAACACCATATATTTT.

The gene calls are TRBV27 and TRBJ2-7, with 8 positions matching TRBD1. Trimming took 4 bases from V and 7 from J; bases not matched to a gene: 12. Per the germline V gene, CDR1 is MNHEY and CDR2 is SMNVEV (reference sequence). The CDR3 consists of 15 residues. In DNA, the CDR3 is TGTGCCAGCAGTTCCCCGGACAGGGTGCTTAGGGAGCAGTACTTC. Its translation is CASSSPDRVLREQYF.

CDR3 sequence: CATEREVNEKLFF. CDR3 coding DNA: TGTGCTACCGAGCGTGAGGTTAATGAAAAACTGTTTTTT. The chain joins TRBV25-1 to TRBJ1-4; D gene unclear. The CDR3 runs 13 residues. Germline V lookup: CDR1 MGHDK, CDR2 SYGVNS.

The V call is TRBV20-1, the J call TRBJ2-1, with a weak D call TRBD2 (5 bases). V was shortened by 6 bases and J by 6 bases, with 9 bases between the two germline ends. CDR1 and CDR2 from the germline V gene are DFQATT and SNEGSKA (reference sequence). This CDR3 has 11 residues. CDR3 protein: CSAPTSNEQFF. CDR3 nucleotide sequence: TGCAGTGCCCCTACTAGCAATGAGCAGTTCTTC.

The V and J genes are TRBV4-2 and TRBJ2-7, with D maybe TRBD1 (6 bases). V lost 0 bases and J 5 bases, leaving 14 bases between the germline ends. The CDR3 length is 15 residues. Germline V lookup: CDR1 LGHNA, CDR2 YNFKEQ. Written as DNA, the CDR3 is TGTGCCAGCAGCCAAGAACGCCAGGGGAGCCACGAGCAGTACTTC. It encodes CASSQERQGSHEQYF.

The V call is TRBV6-1, the J call TRBJ2-3; D ambiguous. Germline V lookup: CDR1 MNHNS, CDR2 SASEGT. The CDR3 is made up of 17 amino acids. Trimming took off 0 bases at V and 0 bases at J, with 13 bases between the two ends. DNA of the CDR3: TGTGCCAGCAGTGAAGCTTTAACAGAAATTAGCACAGATACGCAGTATTTT. Its translation: CASSEALTEISTDTQYF.

This clone has only a few counts. The V and J genes are TRBV11-1 and TRBJ2-5, with 7 bases identical to TRBD2. Trimming at V came to 5 bases and at J to 4 bases, leaving 7 bases not matched to a gene. There are 14 residues in the CDR3. Germline V gives CDR1 SGHAT, CDR2 FQDESV (reference sequence). CDR3 sequence reads: CASSRLAWTETQYF. CDR3 sequence (DNA): TGTGCCAGCAGCCGACTAGCATGGACAGAGACCCAGTACTTC.